The present entry profiles one T cell receptor beta chain with its context. A much larger clone sits a single nucleotide away, making a read error possible. The V end lost 3 bases, the J end lost 5 bases, and 8 bases lay between the germline ends. The CDR3 is 13 amino acids. Samples came from axillary lymph nodes draining the breast cancer. This entry belongs to a study of breast tumors, draining lymph nodes, adjacent tissues. TCRdb analysed the multiplex PCR reads with MiXCR anew, one entry per CDR3 protein. The table lists 290,000 or so distinct CDR3 sequences, 30% of them singletons. Sequences were obtained from axillary lymph node tissue. This sequence originates from a female donor with breast cancer. Some clones in this sample may be carry-over from other donors' samples. The rearrangement links TRBV12-3 or TRBV12-4 to TRBJ2-1; D call uncertain. The CDR3 DNA reads TGTGCCAGCAGTTTCAGGCAGCACAATGAGCAGTTCTTC. This encodes CASSFRQHNEQFF.